A single sample is the source of the 18 T cell receptor beta chains below, sequenced in a study of type 1 regulatory T cells. Findings of the study overall: Compared with non-Tr1 cells, Tr1 cells showed a narrower TCR repertoire.

Using its own MiXCR run on the reads, TCRdb lists one record per CDR3 protein. The table lists fewer than 80,000 distinct CDR3 sequences, 20% of them singletons. The antigens of these receptors remain unknown. Input material: cultured type 1 regulatory T (Tr1) cells, either the whole culture or a sorted fraction (not recorded which). These receptors were collected from a human donor in good health.

The V and J genes are TRBV6-6 and TRBJ2-1, with D unresolved. V was cut by 6 bases and J by 9 bases, with 15 bases left in between. Germline V gene sequence: CDR1 MNHNY, CDR2 SVGAGI (reference sequence). This CDR3 spans 13 amino acids. DNA for the CDR3: TGTGCCAGCAGCTCACCCCTCTTAAGTGAGCAGTTCTTC. Protein product: CASSSPLLSEQFF.

The chain joins TRBV5-1 to TRBJ1-3; D is unresolved. V was shortened by 3 bases and J by 0 bases, with 13 bases between the two germline ends. Germline CDR1 is SGHRS and CDR2 is YFSETQ. The CDR3 has 16 residues. CDR3 nucleotide sequence: TGCGCCAGCAGCTGGGGAATCCACCACTCTGGAAACACCATATATTTT. It codes for CASSWGIHHSGNTIYF.

The rearrangement links TRBV29-1 to TRBJ2-7; 14 positions agree with TRBD2. The CDR3 loop spans 13 amino acids. In germline, CDR1 is SQVTM, CDR2 ANQGSEA. J was trimmed by 3 bases and V by 7 bases; bases with no gene match: 2. The CDR3 DNA reads as TGCAGCGCTGGACTAGCGGGGGGCTACGAGCAGTACTTC. Residues: CSAGLAGGYEQYF.

This clonotype was seen more than once but under ten times. The J gene is TRBJ2-5, the V gene TRBV15, with 7 bases matching TRBD2. Germline assignment: CDR1 LNHNV and CDR2 YYDKDF (reference sequence). This CDR3 spans 13 amino acids. V shed 2 bases, J shed 4 bases, and the junction held 1 base outside the gene matches. The CDR3 DNA follows: TGTGCCACCAGCAGACTAGCGGCAGAGACCCAGTACTTC. This translates into CATSRLAAETQYF.

In its sample, this clonotype was seen many times. The rearrangement links TRBV5-1 to TRBJ2-1; 9 bases align to TRBD2. The CDR3 extends over 16 amino acids. The V and J ends lost 0 bases and 2 bases, in that order; junction bases with no gene match: 3. Germline CDR1 SGHRS, CDR2 YFSETQ. CDR3 loop: CASSLATSGTYNEQFF. CDR3 bases: TGCGCCAGCAGCTTGGCGACTAGCGGAACCTACAATGAGCAGTTCTTC. The full variable domain, completed using reference TRBV5-1 and TRBJ2-1, is KAGVTQTPRYLIKTRGQQVTLSCSPISGHRSVSWYQQTPGQGLQFLFEYFSETQRNKGNFPGRFSGRQFSNSRSEMNVSTLELGDSALYLCASSLATSGTYNEQFFGPGTRLTVL.

The V gene is TRBV18, the J gene TRBJ1-5; D is perhaps TRBD1 (5 bases). With 2 bases removed from V and 3 bases from J, the gap between germline ends came to 8 bases. The germline V gene encodes CDR1 KGHSH and CDR2 LQKENI. The CDR3 is made up of 14 amino acids. This CDR3 reads CASSPRGNNQPQHF. The CDR3, as DNA: TGTGCCAGCTCACCAAGGGGTAACAATCAGCCCCAGCATTTT.

A few counts support this clonotype. The rearrangement joins TRBV6-2 or TRBV6-3 to TRBJ1-2; D ambiguous. Germline values: CDR1 MNHEY, CDR2 SVGEGT. The CDR3 extends over 12 amino acids. V was cut by 0 bases and J by 7 bases, with 6 bases left in between. CDR3 region: CASSYSAGGYTF. Here the CDR3 DNA reads TGTGCCAGCAGTTACTCGGCGGGTGGCTACACCTTC.

This chain connects TRBV7-9 to TRBJ1-1; D is unresolved. The CDR3 contains 13 residues. From germline, CDR1 is SEHNR and CDR2 FQNEAQ (reference sequence). Trimming left V 5 bases short and J 7 bases short, with 14 bases between. The CDR3 reads CASSRFGRSEAFF. The CDR3 coding sequence is TGTGCCAGCAGCCGTTTCGGACGGAGTGAAGCTTTCTTT.

The genes are TRBV11-2 and TRBJ2-3; D not certain. CDR1 is SGHAT and CDR2 is FQNNGV in the germline V gene. V gave up 1 base and J gave up 5 bases, with 19 bases separating them. This CDR3 is 17 amino acids long. CDR3 loop: CASSLVARRLGIDTQYF. In DNA, the CDR3 is TGTGCCAGCAGCTTAGTTGCTCGGCGCCTGGGCATAGATACGCAGTATTTT.

This clonotype has a handful of counts. The chain joins TRBV7-3 to TRBJ2-1; weak D call: TRBD2 (5 bases). Looked up from germline, CDR1 is SGHTA and CDR2 is FQGTGA. The CDR3 loop spans 15 amino acids. V lost 3 bases, J lost 4 bases, and 13 bases lay in between. CDR3: CASSLSWRAYNEQFF. The DNA of the CDR3 is TGTGCCAGCAGCTTGAGTTGGCGGGCTTACAATGAGCAGTTCTTC.

The chain couples TRBV20-1 to TRBJ2-5; 7 bases match TRBD2. The CDR3 runs to 15 residues. CDR1 is DFQATT, CDR2 SNEGSKA, per germline (reference sequence). Trimming took 6 bases from V and 5 from J; bases not matched to a gene: 15. The CDR3 DNA sequence: TGCAGTGCCGGCCCCCCGGGACTACCCTACGAGACCCAGTACTTC. Encoded protein: CSAGPPGLPYETQYF.

This clonotype has more than one count but fewer than ten. The V call is TRBV12-3 or TRBV12-4, the J call TRBJ1-4, with no clear D. The V end lost 8 bases, the J end lost 2 bases, and 12 bases lay between the germline ends. This CDR3 is built from 14 residues. Written as DNA, the CDR3 is TGTGCCAGCGCGGTGGCGGGGACTAATGAAAAACTGTTTTTT. It encodes CASAVAGTNEKLFF.

The J gene is TRBJ1-2, the V gene TRBV7-6, with D possibly being TRBD1 (5 bases). CDR3 length: 13 residues. The germline CDR1 and CDR2 sequences are SGHVS and FNYEAQ. Trimming pared 5 bases from V and 6 bases from J, leaving 13 bases between. The CDR3 nucleotides are TGTGCCAGCAGCCTGACGGAGGGGAATGGCTACACCTTC. Translating it yields CASSLTEGNGYTF.

The chain couples TRBV3-1 to TRBJ2-1, with TRBD2 matching 7 bases. The CDR3 has 17 residues. Germline CDR1 LGHDT, CDR2 YNNKEL (reference sequence). Losses at the gene ends were 0 bases for V and 0 bases for J; bases not matched to a gene: 5. The CDR3 region has the DNA TGTGCCAGCAGCCAAGATCCCGGCGGGAGCTCCTACAATGAGCAGTTCTTC. This translates into CASSQDPGGSSYNEQFF.

Only a few counts were recorded for this clonotype. V is TRBV9 and J is TRBJ2-2; D is unresolved. CDR1 is SGDLS, CDR2 YYNGEE, per germline. V lost 2 bases to trimming and J lost 5 bases, with 13 bases between them. The length of the CDR3 is 15 residues. The CDR3 is CASSVHTLGTGELFF. CDR3 coding DNA: TGTGCCAGCAGCGTCCACACCCTGGGGACCGGGGAGCTGTTTTTT.

This clonotype was seen at least ten times. The V and J genes are TRBV7-8 and TRBJ1-1, with 7 bases aligning to TRBD1. Looked up from germline, CDR1 is SGHVS and CDR2 is FQNEAQ. V was pared by 5 bases and J by 7 bases, with 7 bases of the junction left unmatched. This CDR3 comprises 13 residues. DNA of the CDR3: TGTGCCAGCAGCCTAACGGGACAGCTTGAAGCTTTCTTT. Amino acids: CASSLTGQLEAFF.

This clonotype came up once. The chain carries TRBV6-1 and TRBJ1-1; weak D call: TRBD1 (5 bases). The CDR3 length is 13 residues. Trimming pared 5 bases from V and 4 bases from J, leaving 11 bases between. Germline CDR1 is MNHNS and CDR2 is SASEGT. This CDR3 reads CASSYGQITEAFF. The CDR3 coding sequence is TGTGCCAGCAGTTACGGACAAATCACTGAAGCTTTCTTT.

This clonotype was counted only a few times. The chain employs TRBV2 and TRBJ2-3; 7 positions match TRBD1. The germline V gene encodes CDR1 SNHLY and CDR2 FYNNEI. The CDR3 runs 12 residues. With 7 bases clipped from V and 4 bases from J, the junction kept 2 bases outside the gene matches. The CDR3 nucleotides are TGTGCCAGCAACAGGGGCCCAGATACGCAGTATTTT. Translating gives CASNRGPDTQYF.